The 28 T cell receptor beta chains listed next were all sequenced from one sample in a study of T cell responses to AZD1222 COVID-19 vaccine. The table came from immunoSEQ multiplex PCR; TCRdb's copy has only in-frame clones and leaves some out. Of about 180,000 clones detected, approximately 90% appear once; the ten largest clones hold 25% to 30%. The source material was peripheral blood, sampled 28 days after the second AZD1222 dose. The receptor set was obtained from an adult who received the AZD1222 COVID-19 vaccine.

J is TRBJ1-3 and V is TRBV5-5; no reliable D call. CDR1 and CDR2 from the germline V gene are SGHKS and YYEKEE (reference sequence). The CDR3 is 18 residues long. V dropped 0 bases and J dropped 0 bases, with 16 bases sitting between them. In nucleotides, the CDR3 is TGTGCCAGCAGCTTGGTGTCCGGCGGCTCTACCTCTGGAAACACCATATATTTT. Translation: CASSLVSGGSTSGNTIYF.

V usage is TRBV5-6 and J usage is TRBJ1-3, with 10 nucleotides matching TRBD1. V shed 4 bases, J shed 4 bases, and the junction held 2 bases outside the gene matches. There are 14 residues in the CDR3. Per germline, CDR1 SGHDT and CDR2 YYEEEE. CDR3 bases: TGTGCCAGCAGCGGGGACAGGGGAGGAAACACCATATATTTT. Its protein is CASSGDRGGNTIYF.

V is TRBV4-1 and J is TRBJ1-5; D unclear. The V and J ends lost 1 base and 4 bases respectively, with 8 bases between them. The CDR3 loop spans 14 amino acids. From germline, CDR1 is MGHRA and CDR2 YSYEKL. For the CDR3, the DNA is TGCGCCAGCAGCCAAGGACCCGGGAATCAGCCCCAGCATTTT. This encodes CASSQGPGNQPQHF.

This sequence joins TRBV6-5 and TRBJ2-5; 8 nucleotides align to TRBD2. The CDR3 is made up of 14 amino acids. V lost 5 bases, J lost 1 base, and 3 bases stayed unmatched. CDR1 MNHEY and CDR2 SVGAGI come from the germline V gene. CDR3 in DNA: TGTGCCAGCAGTACCGGGACTAGCCAAGAGACCCAGTACTTC. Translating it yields CASSTGTSQETQYF.

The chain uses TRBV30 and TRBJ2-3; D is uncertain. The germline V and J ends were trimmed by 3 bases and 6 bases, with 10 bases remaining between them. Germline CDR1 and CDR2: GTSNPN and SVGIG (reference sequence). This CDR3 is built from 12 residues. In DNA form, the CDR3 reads TGTGCCTGGAGAGCCTCTGGGGATACGCAGTATTTT. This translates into CAWRASGDTQYF.

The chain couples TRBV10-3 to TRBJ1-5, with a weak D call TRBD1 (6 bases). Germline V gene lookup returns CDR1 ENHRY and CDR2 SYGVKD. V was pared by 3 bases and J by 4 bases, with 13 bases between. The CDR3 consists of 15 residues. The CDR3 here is CAISEGQTVNQPQHF. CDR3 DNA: TGTGCCATCAGTGAAGGACAGACTGTTAATCAGCCCCAGCATTTT.

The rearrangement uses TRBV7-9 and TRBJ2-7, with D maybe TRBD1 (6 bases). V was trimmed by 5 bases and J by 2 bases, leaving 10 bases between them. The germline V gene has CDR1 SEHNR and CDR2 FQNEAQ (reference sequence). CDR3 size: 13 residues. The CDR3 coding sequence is TGTGCCAGCAGCGGACAGCTAACCTACGAGCAGTACTTC. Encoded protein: CASSGQLTYEQYF.

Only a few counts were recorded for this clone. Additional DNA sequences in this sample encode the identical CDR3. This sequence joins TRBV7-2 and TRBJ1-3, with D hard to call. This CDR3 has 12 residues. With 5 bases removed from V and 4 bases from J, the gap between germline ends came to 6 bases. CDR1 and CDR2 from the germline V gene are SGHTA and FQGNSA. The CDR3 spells CASSLAGNTIYF. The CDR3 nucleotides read TGTGCCAGCAGCCTCGCAGGAAACACCATATATTTT. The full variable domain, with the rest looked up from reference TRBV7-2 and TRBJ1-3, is GAGVSQSPSNKVTEKGKDVELRCDPISGHTALYWYRQSLGQGLEFLIYFQGNSAPDKSGLPSDRFSAERTGGSVSTLTIQRTQQEDSAVYLCASSLAGNTIYFGEGSWLTVV.

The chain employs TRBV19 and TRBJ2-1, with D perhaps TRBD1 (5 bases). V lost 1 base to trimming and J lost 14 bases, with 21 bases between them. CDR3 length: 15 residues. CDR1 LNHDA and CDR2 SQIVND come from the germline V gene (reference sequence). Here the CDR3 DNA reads TGTGCCAGTAGTATAGCTTTAAATGGGTTGGGGCGAAAGTTCTTC. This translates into CASSIALNGLGRKFF.

This CDR3 is CAISESMVPGWATEAFF. The CDR3 DNA follows: TGTGCCATCAGTGAGTCCATGGTTCCGGGTTGGGCCACTGAAGCTTTCTTT. This chain uses TRBV10-3 with TRBJ1-1; the D is unclear. V gave up 0 bases and J gave up 4 bases, with 18 bases separating them. The germline gives CDR1 ENHRY, CDR2 SYGVKD. The CDR3 covers 17 residues.

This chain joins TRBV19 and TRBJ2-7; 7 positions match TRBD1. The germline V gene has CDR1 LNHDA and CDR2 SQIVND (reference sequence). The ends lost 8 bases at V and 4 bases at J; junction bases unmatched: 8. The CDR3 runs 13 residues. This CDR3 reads CASAHRGPYEQYF. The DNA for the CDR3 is TGTGCCAGTGCGCACAGGGGCCCGTACGAGCAGTACTTC.

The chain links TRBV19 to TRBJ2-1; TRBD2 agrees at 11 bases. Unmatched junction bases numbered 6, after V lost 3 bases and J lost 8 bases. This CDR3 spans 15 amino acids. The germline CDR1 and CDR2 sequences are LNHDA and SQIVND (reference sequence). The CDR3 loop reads CASSMSSGRKYEQFF. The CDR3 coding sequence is TGTGCCAGTAGTATGTCTAGCGGGAGGAAGTATGAGCAGTTCTTC.

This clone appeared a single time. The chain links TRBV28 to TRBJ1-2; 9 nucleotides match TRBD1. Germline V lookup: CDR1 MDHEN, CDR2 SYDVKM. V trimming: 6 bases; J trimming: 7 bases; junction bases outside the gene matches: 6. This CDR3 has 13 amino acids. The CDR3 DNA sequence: TGTGCCAGCAGAGCCGGGACAGGGTCTGGCTACACCTTC. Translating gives CASRAGTGSGYTF.

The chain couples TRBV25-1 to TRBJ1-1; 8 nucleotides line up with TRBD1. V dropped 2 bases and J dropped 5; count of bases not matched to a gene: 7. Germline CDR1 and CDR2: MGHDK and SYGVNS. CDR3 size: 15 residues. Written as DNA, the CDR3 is TGTGCCAGCAGTGAAGTTTGGACAGGGAAGACTGAAGCTTTCTTT. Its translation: CASSEVWTGKTEAFF.

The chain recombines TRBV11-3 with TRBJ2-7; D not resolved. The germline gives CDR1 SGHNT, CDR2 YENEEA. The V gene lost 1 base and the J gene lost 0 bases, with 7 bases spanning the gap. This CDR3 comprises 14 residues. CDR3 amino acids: CASSLAGYSYEQYF. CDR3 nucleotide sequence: TGTGCCAGCAGCTTAGCCGGATACTCCTACGAGCAGTACTTC. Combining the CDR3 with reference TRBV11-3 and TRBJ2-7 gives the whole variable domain EAGVVQSPRYKIIEKKQPVAFWCNPISGHNTLYWYLQNLGQGPELLIRYENEEAVDDSQLPKDRFSAERLKGVDSTLKIQPAELGDSAVYLCASSLAGYSYEQYFGPGTRLTVT.

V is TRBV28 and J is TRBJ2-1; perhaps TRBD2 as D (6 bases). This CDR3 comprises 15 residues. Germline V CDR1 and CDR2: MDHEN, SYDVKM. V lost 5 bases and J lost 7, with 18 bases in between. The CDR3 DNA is TGTGCCAGCAGTCCGGGACTTCGGTCGGAAAATGAGCAGTTCTTC. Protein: CASSPGLRSENEQFF.

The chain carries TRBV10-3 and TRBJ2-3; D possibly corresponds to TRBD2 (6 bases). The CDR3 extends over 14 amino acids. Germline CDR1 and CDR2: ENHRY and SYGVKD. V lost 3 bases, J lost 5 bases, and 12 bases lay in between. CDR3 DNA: TGTGCCATCAGTGAACGGGAGAAGGAAGATACGCAGTATTTT. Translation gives CAISEREKEDTQYF.

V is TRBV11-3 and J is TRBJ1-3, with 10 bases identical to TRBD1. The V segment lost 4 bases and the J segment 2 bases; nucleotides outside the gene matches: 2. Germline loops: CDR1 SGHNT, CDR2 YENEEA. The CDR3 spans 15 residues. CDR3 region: CASSSGQGAGNTIYF. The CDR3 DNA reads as TGTGCCAGCAGCTCCGGACAGGGGGCTGGAAACACCATATATTTT. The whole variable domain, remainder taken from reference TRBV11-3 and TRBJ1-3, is EAGVVQSPRYKIIEKKQPVAFWCNPISGHNTLYWYLQNLGQGPELLIRYENEEAVDDSQLPKDRFSAERLKGVDSTLKIQPAELGDSAVYLCASSSGQGAGNTIYFGEGSWLTVV.

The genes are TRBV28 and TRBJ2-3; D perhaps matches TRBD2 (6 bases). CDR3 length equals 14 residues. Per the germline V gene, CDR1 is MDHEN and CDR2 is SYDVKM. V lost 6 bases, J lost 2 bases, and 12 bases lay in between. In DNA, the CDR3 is TGTGCCAGCAGGCCGGGACTCTACACAGATACGCAGTATTTT. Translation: CASRPGLYTDTQYF. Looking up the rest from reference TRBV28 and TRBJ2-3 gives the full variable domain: DVKVTQSSRYLVKRTGEKVFLECVQDMDHENMFWYRQDPGLGLRLIYFSYDVKMKEKGDIPEGYSVSREKKERFSLILESASTNQTSMYLCASRPGLYTDTQYFGPGTRLTVL.

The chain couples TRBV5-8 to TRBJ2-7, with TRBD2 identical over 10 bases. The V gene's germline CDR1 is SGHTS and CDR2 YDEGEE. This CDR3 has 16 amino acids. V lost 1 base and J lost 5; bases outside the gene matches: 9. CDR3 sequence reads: CASSLMRLAGVDEQYF. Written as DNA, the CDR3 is TGTGCCAGCAGCTTGATGAGGCTAGCGGGAGTCGACGAGCAGTACTTC.

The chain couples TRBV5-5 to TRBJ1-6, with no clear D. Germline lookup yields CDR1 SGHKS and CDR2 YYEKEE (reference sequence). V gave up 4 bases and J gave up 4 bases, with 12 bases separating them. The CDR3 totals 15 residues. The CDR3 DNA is TGTGCCAGCAGCGCGCAAACGGGATATAATTCACCCCTCCACTTT. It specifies CASSAQTGYNSPLHF. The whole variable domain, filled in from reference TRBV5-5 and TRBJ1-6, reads DAGVTQSPTHLIKTRGQQVTLRCSPISGHKSVSWYQQVLGQGPQFIFQYYEKEERGRGNFPDRFSARQFPNYSSELNVNALLLGDSALYLCASSAQTGYNSPLHFGNGTRLTVT.

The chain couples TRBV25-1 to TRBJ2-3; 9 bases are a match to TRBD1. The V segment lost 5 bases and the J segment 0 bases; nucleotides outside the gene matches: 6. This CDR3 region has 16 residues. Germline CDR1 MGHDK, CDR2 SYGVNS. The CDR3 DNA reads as TGTGCCAGCAGTCCCAAAGGACAGGGGAGCACAGATACGCAGTATTTT. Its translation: CASSPKGQGSTDTQYF. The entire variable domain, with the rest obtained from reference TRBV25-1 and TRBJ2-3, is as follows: EADIYQTPRYLVIGTGKKITLECSQTMGHDKMYWYQQDPGMELHLIHYSYGVNSTEKGDLSSESTVSRIRTEHFPLTLESARPSHTSQYLCASSPKGQGSTDTQYFGPGTRLTVL.

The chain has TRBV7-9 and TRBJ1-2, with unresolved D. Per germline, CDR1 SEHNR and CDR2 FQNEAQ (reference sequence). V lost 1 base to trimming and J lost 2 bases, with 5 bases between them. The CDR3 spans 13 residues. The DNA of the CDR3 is TGTGCCAGCAGCTTAGACAGCAACTATGGCTACACCTTC. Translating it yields CASSLDSNYGYTF.

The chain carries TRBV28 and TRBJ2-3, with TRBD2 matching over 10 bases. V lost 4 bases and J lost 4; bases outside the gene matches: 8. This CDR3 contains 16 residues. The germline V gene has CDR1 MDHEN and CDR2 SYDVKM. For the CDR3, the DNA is TGTGCCAGCAGTTACGGGGTAGCGGGAGGAGCAGATACGCAGTATTTT. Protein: CASSYGVAGGADTQYF.

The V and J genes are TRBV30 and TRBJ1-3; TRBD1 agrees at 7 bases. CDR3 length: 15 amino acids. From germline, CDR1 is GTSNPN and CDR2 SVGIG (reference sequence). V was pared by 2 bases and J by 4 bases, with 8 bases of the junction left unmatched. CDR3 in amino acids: CAWSYRQGMGNTIYF. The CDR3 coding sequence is TGTGCCTGGAGTTACCGACAGGGAATGGGAAACACCATATATTTT.

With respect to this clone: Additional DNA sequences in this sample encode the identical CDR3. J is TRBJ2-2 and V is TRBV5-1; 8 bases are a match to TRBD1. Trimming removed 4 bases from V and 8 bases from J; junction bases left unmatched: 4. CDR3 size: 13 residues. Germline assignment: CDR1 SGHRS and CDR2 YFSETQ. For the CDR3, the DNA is TGCGCCAGCAGCCGGACAGGGACTGGGGAGCTGTTTTTT. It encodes CASSRTGTGELFF.

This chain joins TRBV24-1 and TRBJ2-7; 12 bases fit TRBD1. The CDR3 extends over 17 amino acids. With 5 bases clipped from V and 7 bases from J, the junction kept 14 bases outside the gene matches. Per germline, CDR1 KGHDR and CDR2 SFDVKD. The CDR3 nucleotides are TGTGCCACCAGTGTCCTCACGCCGGGACAGGGGGCAGGAGAGCAGTACTTC. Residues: CATSVLTPGQGAGEQYF.

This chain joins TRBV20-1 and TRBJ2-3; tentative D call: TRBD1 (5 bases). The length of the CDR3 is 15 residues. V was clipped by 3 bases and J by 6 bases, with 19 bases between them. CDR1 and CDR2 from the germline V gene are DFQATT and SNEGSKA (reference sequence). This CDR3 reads CSASRVDTPGDTQYF. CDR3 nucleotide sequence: TGCAGTGCTAGTAGGGTGGACACCCCAGGGGATACGCAGTATTTT.